The 21 T cell receptor beta chains below come from one sample, sequenced in a study of cytomegalovirus exposure and HLA in healthy donors. A multiplex PCR was run with 60 Vbeta primers and 13 Jbeta primers. Only in-frame clones appear in the TCRdb table, and some are missing; sequencing was by immunoSEQ multiplex PCR. This table has approximately 110,000 clones, 74% appearing once. Sequenced: PBMCs. The origin of the receptors is a man over 45 in good health and CMV-seropositive.

This chain connects TRBV30 to TRBJ1-1, with 9 bases that match TRBD1. CDR3 length: 15 residues. The germline CDR1 and CDR2 sequences are GTSNPN and SVGIG (reference sequence). V lost 2 bases, J lost 0 bases, and 4 bases stayed unmatched. The CDR3, as DNA: TGTGCCTGGAGTACAACAGGGGGCCTGAACACTGAAGCTTTCTTT. Protein sequence: CAWSTTGGLNTEAFF.

The chain employs TRBV2 and TRBJ2-5; a weak D match, TRBD1 (5 bases). The germline gives CDR1 SNHLY, CDR2 FYNNEI. With 6 bases removed from V and 5 bases from J, the gap between germline ends came to 7 bases. The CDR3 consists of 11 residues. In DNA form, the CDR3 reads TGTGCCAGCAGGGGGCCCGAGACCCAGTACTTC. Translation: CASRGPETQYF.

This clone appeared a single time. The J gene is TRBJ1-2, the V gene TRBV5-1, with D hard to call. Trimming removed 4 bases from V and 2 bases from J, with 12 bases in between. This CDR3 comprises 14 residues. Germline assignment: CDR1 SGHRS and CDR2 YFSETQ. This CDR3 is CASSDITPNYGYTF. CDR3 nucleotides: TGCGCCAGCAGCGACATCACACCGAACTATGGCTACACCTTC. The variable domain in full, with the rest retrieved from reference TRBV5-1 and TRBJ1-2, is KAGVTQTPRYLIKTRGQQVTLSCSPISGHRSVSWYQQTPGQGLQFLFEYFSETQRNKGNFPGRFSGRQFSNSRSEMNVSTLELGDSALYLCASSDITPNYGYTFGSGTRLTVV.

In nucleotides, the CDR3 is TGTGCCAGTAGTCCCATCGGAGCAGGGGGCTTCTACGAGCAGTACTTC. Its protein product is CASSPIGAGGFYEQYF. The chain recombines TRBV19 with TRBJ2-7; 8 bases line up with TRBD1. Losses at the gene ends were 5 bases for V and 3 bases for J; bases not matched to a gene: 12. Germline loops: CDR1 LNHDA, CDR2 SQIVND (reference sequence). This CDR3 is built from 16 residues.

This chain joins TRBV5-1 and TRBJ1-6; 9 bases fit TRBD1. V lost 3 bases and J lost 10; bases outside the gene matches: 5. Germline assignment: CDR1 SGHRS and CDR2 YFSETQ. This CDR3 has 14 residues. CDR3 in DNA: TGCGCCAGCAGCTCTACAGGGGGCGAATCACCCCTCCACTTT. It translates to CASSSTGGESPLHF.

This clone was counted a single time. The rearrangement links TRBV18 to TRBJ2-7; possible D gene TRBD2, 5 bases. The CDR3 is made up of 14 amino acids. Germline V lookup: CDR1 KGHSH, CDR2 LQKENI. V lost 5 bases, J lost 2 bases, and 13 bases lay in between. Here the CDR3 DNA reads TGTGCCAGCTCAGAGAAACGGGGTCCCTACGAGCAGTACTTC. Translating it yields CASSEKRGPYEQYF. The full variable domain, in which reference TRBV18 and TRBJ2-7 provide the parts outside the CDR3, is NAGVMQNPRHLVRRRGQEARLRCSPMKGHSHVYWYRQLPEEGLKFMVYLQKENIIDESGMPKERFSAEFPKEGPSILRIQQVVRGDSAAYFCASSEKRGPYEQYFGPGTRLTVT.

With regard to this clone: With only one base between it and a far larger clone, this is likely a read error. The V call is TRBV5-4, the J call TRBJ2-7; D gene ambiguous. Germline CDR1 SGHNT, CDR2 YYREEE (reference sequence). Trimming removed 7 bases at V and 6 bases at J, with 20 bases between. The CDR3 loop spans 14 amino acids. CDR3 DNA sequence: TGTGCCAGCGGCCGCAGCGACTCGCCGGGCGAGCAGTACTTC. Translating it yields CASGRSDSPGEQYF.

CDR3 nucleotide sequence: TGTGCCAGCAGCGTAGAGGTAGCTTCTTACGAGCAGTACTTC. As protein: CASSVEVASYEQYF. The J gene is TRBJ2-7, the V gene TRBV9; D not resolved. Trimming removed 0 bases from V and 4 bases from J, with 11 bases in between. Germline lookup yields CDR1 SGDLS and CDR2 YYNGEE. CDR3 length: 14 amino acids.

The chain carries TRBV5-6 and TRBJ2-7, with 7 bases that match TRBD1. The germline V gene has CDR1 SGHDT and CDR2 YYEEEE. The CDR3 covers 15 residues. Trimming took 4 bases from V and 2 from J; bases not matched to a gene: 9. CDR3 nucleotide sequence: TGTGCCAGCAGCCAGACAGGGTCCCTGCCCTACGAGCAGTACTTC. It yields the protein CASSQTGSLPYEQYF. Complete variable domain (other parts from reference TRBV5-6 and TRBJ2-7): DAGVTQSPTHLIKTRGQQVTLRCSPKSGHDTVSWYQQALGQGPQFIFQYYEEEERQRGNFPDRFSGHQFPNYSSELNVNALLLGDSALYLCASSQTGSLPYEQYFGPGTRLTVT.

The chain combines TRBV7-3 with TRBJ2-1, with 7 bases identical to TRBD2. This CDR3 spans 16 amino acids. The V gene's germline CDR1 is SGHTA and CDR2 FQGTGA. V shed 5 bases and J 7 bases; nucleotides not matched to a gene: 14. In DNA form, the CDR3 reads TGTGCCAGCAGCCCTCTTAGCGGGTCGGGCGGTAATGAGCAGTTCTTC. This encodes CASSPLSGSGGNEQFF.

This clone has only a few counts. This rearrangement joins TRBV7-2 to TRBJ2-7, with TRBD1 as a possible D gene (6 bases). The germline V gene has CDR1 SGHTA and CDR2 FQGNSA. V lost 2 bases, J lost 3 bases, and 8 bases lay in between. The CDR3 has 13 amino acids. The CDR3 coding sequence is TGTGCCAGCAGCTTACGAGGGGGCTACGAGCAGTACTTC. Its protein product is CASSLRGGYEQYF.

This clone was seen a handful of times. The V gene is TRBV6-6, the J gene TRBJ2-7, with 7 bases that match TRBD2. CDR3 length equals 16 residues. V lost 0 bases and J lost 0; bases outside the gene matches: 5. CDR1 is MNHNY and CDR2 is SVGAGI in the germline V gene (reference sequence). The CDR3, as DNA: TGTGCCAGCAGTTACTCGGGGCGGGGGAACTCCTACGAGCAGTACTTC. Its translation: CASSYSGRGNSYEQYF.

The CDR3 DNA reads as TGCGCCAGCAGCTTGGGAGGGAGCGACACTGAAGCTTTCTTT. Its translation is CASSLGGSDTEAFF. This rearrangement joins TRBV5-1 to TRBJ1-1; D call uncertain. V was cut by 0 bases and J by 3 bases, with 9 bases left in between. The CDR3 has 14 amino acids. Germline CDR1 SGHRS, CDR2 YFSETQ.

The V and J genes are TRBV30 and TRBJ2-2, with 8 nucleotides matching TRBD2. Trimming took 2 bases from V and 4 from J; bases not matched to a gene: 12. Germline V gives CDR1 GTSNPN, CDR2 SVGIG (reference sequence). This CDR3 contains 17 residues. In nucleotides, the CDR3 is TGTGCCTGGAGTCAAACGAGGGCGGGAGGAATCACCGGGGAGCTGTTTTTT. Its translation is CAWSQTRAGGITGELFF. The full variable domain, with the rest looked up from reference TRBV30 and TRBJ2-2, is SQTIHQWPATLVQPVGSPLSLECTVEGTSNPNLYWYRQAAGRGLQLLFYSVGIGQISSEVPQNLSASRPQDRQFILSSKKLLLSDSGFYLCAWSQTRAGGITGELFFGEGSRLTVL.

The chain couples TRBV6-4 to TRBJ2-2; weak D call: TRBD2 (5 bases). The CDR3 spans 13 residues. Germline CDR1 MRHNA, CDR2 SNTAGT. V lost 5 bases to trimming and J lost 5 bases, with 9 bases between them. CDR3 in DNA: TGTGCCAGCAGTTGGACTGAAACCGGGGAGCTGTTTTTT. Translation: CASSWTETGELFF.

The rearrangement uses TRBV2 and TRBJ1-2, with no clear D. Germline CDR1 reads SNHLY; CDR2 reads FYNNEI. CDR3 length: 13 amino acids. The germline V and J ends were trimmed by 6 bases and 0 bases, with 8 bases remaining between them. The CDR3 loop is CASSPDTNYGYTF. The CDR3 bases are TGTGCCAGCAGCCCCGACACTAACTATGGCTACACCTTC.

The chain combines TRBV6-5 with TRBJ1-4; TRBD1 aligns across 7 bases. CDR1 and CDR2 from the germline V gene are MNHEY and SVGAGI. Losses at the gene ends were 6 bases for V and 3 bases for J; bases not matched to a gene: 4. The CDR3 runs 14 residues. The CDR3 sequence is CASSPTGPNEKLFF. The DNA for the CDR3 is TGTGCCAGCAGCCCGACAGGGCCTAATGAAAAACTGTTTTTT.

This chain's CDR3 is CASSYKETQYF. The CDR3 DNA reads as TGTGCCAGCAGCTATAAAGAGACCCAGTACTTC. J is TRBJ2-5 and V is TRBV7-9, with D unclear. V was shortened by 4 bases and J by 3 bases, with 3 bases between the two germline ends. There are 11 residues in the CDR3. Germline V CDR1 and CDR2: SEHNR, FQNEAQ (reference sequence).

The gene calls are TRBV4-2 and TRBJ1-2, with D perhaps matching TRBD1 (5 bases). Germline CDR1 is LGHNA and CDR2 is YNFKEQ. The CDR3 sequence is 15 residues long. Trimming removed 9 bases from V and 5 bases from J, with 22 bases in between. In nucleotides, the CDR3 is TGTGCCAGTCGACGGTCCGGACAAGGAGATTATGGCTACACCTTC. This sequence encodes CASRRSGQGDYGYTF.

This clone has a single count. The rearrangement joins TRBV5-1 to TRBJ1-1; D gene unclear. Trimming took 4 bases from V and 1 from J, leaving 11 bases between them. Germline lookup yields CDR1 SGHRS and CDR2 YFSETQ. CDR3 length: 14 residues. The CDR3 spells CASSQNPGNTEAFF. The CDR3 coding sequence is TGCGCCAGCAGCCAGAACCCAGGGAACACTGAAGCTTTCTTT.

A remark on this clone: Germline is not matched at one junction end, which may reflect a read error. The chain has TRBV4-1 and TRBJ2-5; TRBD1 matches at 7 bases. The V gene's germline CDR1 is MGHRA and CDR2 YSYEKL. The CDR3 extends over 15 amino acids. CDR3 sequence (DNA): TGTGCCAGCAGCCAAGAGGACAGGAACCAAGAGACCCAGTACTTC. Amino acid sequence: CASSQEDRNQETQYF.